This T cell receptor (beta chain) comes out of a study of shared T cell receptors in the human thymus (dated by TCRdb to about 2021). Background on the whole study: The study investigated the way shared, self-reactive T-cell receptor alpha chains are produced in the human thymus.

The CDR3 measures 17 amino acids from cysteine to phenylalanine. Just CDR3 DNA is preserved here, 51 bases in frame from base 1. The library was obtained by the immunoSEQ multiplex PCR assay. TCRdb stores this immuneACCESS table with in-frame sequences only. Part of the clones is absent; in the studies checked, under half of the shortfall reflects unresolved V genes, and no reason is known for the rest. The sample contains hundreds of thousands of clones, roughly 90% of them found a single time. The ten top clones hold about 0.01% of the sample. In the case of this clone: Its antigen is not yet known. Per-base qualities were not stored, and no clone one base away is much larger.

These data are also associated with another study on human thymus T cells. The second investigation adds: The donors were immunologically healthy infants in Finland who had open corrective cardiac surgery for congenital heart defects. The thymus tissue came from surgical resects taken out during corrective cardiac surgery. Both the thymic and the peripheral blood repertoires appeared to show biased V and J gene segment usage. The related research reported highly overlapping thymic TCR repertoires among unrelated individuals. TCR alpha and beta repertoires from about eight infant thymus samples and a few related peripheral blood samples were characterized in the study. Donor ages ranged from about 6 to 250 days, and the cohort comprised roughly 6 male and a couple of female infants. Thymocytes were released mechanically from tissue and stored at -70 °C as pellets of roughly 9-31 million cells. A QIAsymphony instrument was used to extract genomic DNA from the frozen cell pellets. TCRB and TCRAD loci were amplified from a standardized quantity of quality-controlled genomic DNA using the immunoSEQ multiplex PCR assay. The amplicons spanned the V(D)J region and were long enough to cover the CDR3 and allow V and J genes to be identified. The commercial immunoSEQ service was used to sequence amplicons on an Illumina platform. Primer bias and sequencing errors were corrected using previously described methods, and TCRAD and TCRB definitions followed the IMGT database. Repertoires were analysed with immunoSEQ Analyzer 3.0 and VDJTools, covering basic statistics, V/J segment usage, diversity estimates, rarefaction and pairwise overlap. Diversity was estimated with Chao1, ChaoE, Efron-Thisted, Shannon and inverse Simpson indices, and also on datasets down-sampled to the smallest sample. Repertoire overlap used strict matching of CDR3 nucleotide sequence, V gene and J gene, with Jaccard-based multidimensional scaling clustering. Thymus samples yielded on average approximately 800,000 unique TCRB clonotypes, compared with about 80,000 from blood samples.

The receptor comes from a boy less than two years old with a congenital heart defect. Donor details come from another sample of the same person, matched by shared clones. Sequenced sample: thymocytes. The chain joins TRBV21-1 to TRBJ1-2. TRBV21-1 is a listed pseudogene. The sequence in DNA is TGTGCCAGCAGCTCAAGCGGGGGGTGGCCCCTAGTTGGTGGCTACACCTTC. Its amino acids are CASSSSGGWPLVGGYTF.